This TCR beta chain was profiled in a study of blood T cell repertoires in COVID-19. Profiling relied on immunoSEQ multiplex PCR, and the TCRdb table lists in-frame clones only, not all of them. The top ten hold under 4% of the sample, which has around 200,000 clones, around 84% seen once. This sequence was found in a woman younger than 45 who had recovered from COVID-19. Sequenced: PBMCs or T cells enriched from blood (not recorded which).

This CDR3 reads CASSKTVLDNSPLHF. The CDR3, as DNA: TGTGCCAGCAGCAAGACCGTACTAGATAATTCACCCCTCCACTTT. The V call is TRBV21-1, the J call TRBJ1-6. TRBV21-1 counts as a pseudogene. The CDR3 is 15 amino acids.